This TCR beta chain was found in a study of human T cells and chemical hapten exposure. General study points: Sensitization with DPC brought no change to TCRs above 1 in 1000 in frequency. Because they had alopecia, donors may respond immunologically unlike healthy people.

This clonotype was counted at least ten times. Its antigen is as yet unknown. This CDR3 has 15 amino acids. CDR1 SGHRS and CDR2 YFSETQ come from the germline V gene. V was shortened by 0 bases and J by 5 bases, with 11 bases between the two germline ends. Time point given: pre-sensitization, week 0. Noted treatment: therapeutic diphenylcyclopropenone sensitization with weekly scalp DPC. Phlebotomy was performed prior to application of every patch test. TCRdb itself ran the RACE reads through MiXCR, one entry per CDR3 protein. The sample shows 250,000 or so distinct CDR3 sequences, around 9.3% of them seen only once.

The chain recombines TRBV5-1 with TRBJ2-2, with D unresolved. The starting material was whole blood, obtained in connection with sensitization to the hapten diphenylcyclopropenone (DPC). This clonotype originated in a woman in her thirties or forties with alopecia areata. Some clones in this sample may be carry-over from other donors' samples. CDR3 residues: CASSLAAPVTGELFF. The CDR3 bases are TGCGCCAGCAGCTTGGCAGCCCCGGTAACCGGGGAGCTGTTTTTT.